This is a list of T cell receptor beta chains from one sample in a study of cytomegalovirus exposure and HLA in healthy donors. The table came from immunoSEQ multiplex PCR; TCRdb's copy has only in-frame clones and leaves some out. The sample records fewer than 30,000 clones, about 62% being singletons. Sequencing was carried out using PBMCs. Receptors originate from a male donor in good health and CMV-seropositive. The CDR3 runs from the conserved cysteine through the conserved F or W. Fields, in order: D gene, J gene, V gene, CDR3 protein. D genes are given only for firm matches.

TRBD1	TRBJ1-2	TRBV7-8	CASSLQQGAEVGYTF
NA	TRBJ1-1	TRBV7-8	CASSTTLGGPGRNTEAFF
NA	TRBJ1-5	TRBV6-5	CASSFTTGSHQPQHF
TRBD2	TRBJ2-3	TRBV28	CASGVAGADTQYF
TRBD2	TRBJ2-5	TRBV6-5	CASRRLAGGAQYF
TRBD1	TRBJ1-1	TRBV5-6	CASSLEGQGLAEAFF
NA	TRBJ1-2	TRBV6-1	CASSDFRVGGGYTF
NA	TRBJ1-5	TRBV5-1	CASSLGTGSRQPQHF
NA	TRBJ1-1	TRBV27	CASSYGTGGEAFF
TRBD1	TRBJ1-5	TRBV2	CASSGDRGLQHF
NA	TRBJ1-2	TRBV6-6	CASSYSGRGGYTF
NA	TRBJ2-2	TRBV5-1	CASSLAAGTGELFF
TRBD2	TRBJ2-5	TRBV10-1	CASTQREWLETQYF
NA	TRBJ1-1	TRBV30	CAWSMGGTEAFF
TRBD2	TRBJ2-7	TRBV6-5	CASRQGLARDYEQYF
NA	TRBJ1-1	TRBV28	CASSLHGGNTEAFF
TRBD1	TRBJ1-2	TRBV10-3	CAISDVNRGVGGYTF
NA	TRBJ2-3	TRBV7-9	CATTPRTSNEDTQYF
NA	TRBJ1-2	TRBV29-1	CSGTTGYGYTF
TRBD1	TRBJ1-1	TRBV5-1	CASSPRTGDTEAFF
NA	TRBJ2-3	TRBV7-2	CASSLYSTDTQYF
NA	TRBJ1-5	TRBV6-1	CASRGGGGNQPQHF
TRBD2	TRBJ2-1	TRBV6-5	CATLLAGDPYNEQFF
TRBD2	TRBJ2-7	TRBV10-2	CASSRLAGDEQYF
TRBD2	TRBJ2-2	TRBV7-3	CASSFGAGENTGELFF
TRBD2	TRBJ2-1	TRBV19	CASRRGGSGSTNEQFF
TRBD1	TRBJ1-4	TRBV2	CASSGDRGVEKLFF
NA	TRBJ1-5	TRBV30	CAWSTFARNQPQHF
NA	TRBJ2-2	TRBV5-1	CASSPAGRVKEGELFF
NA	TRBJ2-5	TRBV6-1	CASSEWSERETQYF
NA	TRBJ2-1	TRBV7-9	CASSLALRDPQDEQFF
NA	TRBJ1-1	TRBV7-6	CASSLATGNTEAFF
NA	TRBJ1-2	TRBV10-3	CAIRGTMLGYTF
TRBD1	TRBJ2-1	TRBV15	CATNRDRGRNEQFF
TRBD1	TRBJ2-4	TRBV2	CASSERGTGINIQYF
NA	TRBJ1-5	TRBV6-1	CASSISGDNQPQHF
NA	TRBJ1-6	TRBV28	CASSSPAGGASYNSPLHF
TRBD2	TRBJ2-5	TRBV27	CASSPSSGRKQETQYF
TRBD1	TRBJ1-5	TRBV15	CATSRAKLTGINQPQHF
NA	TRBJ2-5	TRBV11-2	CASSLGTVQETQYF
TRBD2	TRBJ2-1	TRBV5-4	CASSPAGGYNEQFF
NA	TRBJ2-3	TRBV2	CASSAGTSSTDTQYF
TRBD1	TRBJ1-1	TRBV30	CAWSARQGTFTEAFF
NA	TRBJ1-2	TRBV5-1	CASSLPGPTIYGYTF
NA	TRBJ1-3	TRBV19	CASSGRERGGNTIYF
NA	TRBJ1-4	TRBV7-9	CASSLREGVKLFF
NA	TRBJ1-3	TRBV19	CASSLLGSLGNSGNTIYF
NA	TRBJ1-3	TRBV2	CASSQGLFDGNTIYF
NA	TRBJ1-1	TRBV5-1	CASSLPGTEAFF
NA	TRBJ2-7	TRBV5-1	CASSLGGVTGDEQYF
TRBD1	TRBJ1-4	TRBV6-1	CASRLRDREEKLFF
TRBD1	TRBJ2-7	TRBV5-6	CASSLGDRGSEQYF
NA	TRBJ1-1	TRBV10-3	CAISPQGLNTEAFF
NA	TRBJ1-2	TRBV13	CASSSLAGSGYTF